This note documents a single T cell receptor beta chain sequence. Its antigen is unidentified. The sample is drawn from a study of beta chain features in type 1 diabetes. Study overall: Healthy donors resembled patients in age, gender and cell yields. Notes on the study in general: Cells expressing TCR highly could be over-represented by cDNA sequencing. Type 1 diabetes patients had moderately but significantly shorter TCRB CDR3s in all four CD4+ subsets. Sampled from patients, naive, central memory and Treg TCRB repertoires appeared more similar than those sampled from healthy donors.

The investigators reverse transcribed all of the isolated RNA, so they sequenced expressed TCRB transcripts. The method was immunoSEQ multiplex PCR; TCRdb's version includes in-frame clones alone and lacks a portion of them. The sample records under 250,000 clones, over 11% being singletons. It was via CD45RO/CCR7/CD25/CD127/CD95/CD27 that CD4+ naive, central memory, regulatory and stem cell-like memory cells were sorted. From germline, CDR1 is SGHTA and CDR2 FQGNSA. The CDR3 totals 16 residues. Germline trimming cut 5 bases from V and 4 bases from J; bases unmatched to any gene: 8. The sequence derives from a man younger than 45 with type 1 diabetes. The chain recombines TRBV7-2 with TRBJ2-7, with 13 bases fitting TRBD2. Sample: naive CD4+ T cells from blood. In DNA, the CDR3 is TGTGCCAGCAGCGTAGGACTAGCGGGAGTCGGTTACGAGCAGTACTTC. Translation: CASSVGLAGVGYEQYF.